A selection of T cell receptor beta chains follows, all from one sample in a study of T cells after yellow fever vaccination. MiXCR was run by TCRdb on the 5' RACE reads, yielding one entry per CDR3 protein. This sample carries just under 600,000 distinct CDR3 sequences, roughly 12% of them seen once, and the ten largest clones take more than 12%. Sequences were derived from PBMCs, sampled on the day of the yellow fever booster vaccination. These receptors all stem from a man aged 30 to 45 who received the YFV17D yellow fever vaccine. The CDR3 runs from the conserved cysteine through the conserved F or W. The D gene is left open where the match is weak. Size values are once, few and many counts, or a class for expanded clones, and some rows have none.

d_gene	v_gene	len	j_gene	abundance	CDR3aa	CDR3nt
TRBD2	TRBV5-1	16	TRBJ2-3	.	CASSLVRGRVTDTQYF	TGCGCCAGCAGCTTGGTACGCGGGAGGGTCACAGATACGCAGTATTTT
.	TRBV12-3/TRBV12-4	14	TRBJ2-4	.	CASTIRSFGNIQYF	TGTGCCAGCACCATCCGGTCCTTCGGGAACATTCAGTACTTC
.	TRBV20-1	13	TRBJ2-7	.	CSASGTATGEQYF	TGCAGTGCTAGTGGAACAGCTACGGGTGAGCAGTACTTC
.	TRBV12-3/TRBV12-4	15	TRBJ2-7	many	CASSPQSQLGYEQYF	TGTGCCAGCAGTCCACAGTCCCAACTAGGATACGAGCAGTACTTC
.	TRBV7-2	13	TRBJ1-1	few	CASSYLFNTEAFF	TGTGCCAGCAGCTATCTCTTCAACACTGAAGCTTTCTTT
TRBD2	TRBV6-1	15	TRBJ2-3	.	CASSSTGTITDTQYF	TGTGCCAGCAGCTCTACCGGGACTATCACAGATACGCAGTATTTT
.	TRBV30	13	TRBJ2-7	few	CAWTEPAAYEQYF	TGTGCCTGGACCGAGCCAGCCGCCTACGAGCAGTACTTC
.	TRBV11-2	14	TRBJ2-5	.	CASSLDWAEGTQYF	TGTGCCAGCAGCTTAGACTGGGCCGAGGGGACCCAGTACTTC
.	TRBV21-1	13	TRBJ1-3	.	CASSKDSINTIYF	TGTGCCAGCAGCAAGGACAGTATAAACACCATATATTTT
TRBD1	TRBV30	16	TRBJ2-1	many	CAWGRDRTGLYNEQFF	TGTGCCTGGGGAAGGGACCGGACAGGGCTCTACAATGAGCAGTTCTTC
.	TRBV21-1	16	TRBJ1-2	.	CASSKRRPLWVYGYTF	TGTGCCAGCAGCAAACGGAGGCCACTTTGGGTCTATGGCTACACCTTC
.	TRBV9	15	TRBJ2-5	few	CASSVAPSGRETQYF	TGTGCCAGCAGCGTAGCTCCAAGCGGCCGAGAGACCCAGTACTTC
.	TRBV7-2	15	TRBJ2-5	few	CASSLTSNGGETQYF	TGTGCCAGCAGCTTAACTTCGAATGGGGGGGAGACCCAGTACTTC